The source of this T cell receptor (beta chain) is a study of blood T cell repertoires in COVID-19. The overall study: Acute and convalescent COVID-19 specimens originated in the United States, Italy and Spain. In each case, the material was cDNA or gDNA derived from T cells, B-cell-depleted T cells, or PBMCs.

Participants spanned ages about 18 to 89 years and resided in 24 US areas. Participants had their cohort set by participant-reported clinical history. The method was immunoSEQ multiplex PCR; TCRdb's version includes in-frame clones alone and lacks a portion of them. The sample gives under 350,000 clones, 80% to 90% of which show up once; approximately 4.6% is in the top ten. A remark on this clone: The sample holds other DNA sequences that translate to the same CDR3.

The V gene lost 0 bases and the J gene lost 0 bases, with 12 bases spanning the gap. The CDR3 is 16 amino acids. CDR1 is SGHNT, CDR2 YYREEE, per germline (reference sequence). This sequence originates from a middle-aged woman with acute COVID-19. The sample consisted of PBMCs or T cells enriched from blood (not recorded which). V is TRBV5-4 and J is TRBJ1-2; perhaps TRBD1 as D (5 bases). CDR3 sequence: CASSLGQGGANYGYTF. CDR3 DNA sequence: TGTGCCAGCAGCTTGGGGCAGGGTGGAGCTAACTATGGCTACACCTTC.